The clone carrying this T cell receptor (beta chain) was recorded a few times. This specimen belongs to a study of T-cell memory formation after mild COVID-19. TCRdb fed the 5' RACE reads into MiXCR, producing one record per CDR3 protein. The sample has hundreds of thousands of distinct CDR3 sequences, about 20% seen once. The receptor was isolated from an adult woman who had mild COVID-19 (a few samples of this study predate the infection). Cell type and time point are not known. The sample comprised PBMCs or a T cell subset sorted from them (not recorded which).

DNA of the CDR3: TGTGCTAGTGGTTTGGAGCTAGCTACGGATACGCAGTATTTT. This encodes CASGLELATDTQYF. The chain uses TRBV12-5 and TRBJ2-3, with TRBD2 as a possible D gene (5 bases). CDR1 is LGHNT, CDR2 FRNRAP, per germline. With 1 base removed from V and 6 bases from J, the gap between germline ends came to 11 bases. The CDR3 runs to 14 residues.